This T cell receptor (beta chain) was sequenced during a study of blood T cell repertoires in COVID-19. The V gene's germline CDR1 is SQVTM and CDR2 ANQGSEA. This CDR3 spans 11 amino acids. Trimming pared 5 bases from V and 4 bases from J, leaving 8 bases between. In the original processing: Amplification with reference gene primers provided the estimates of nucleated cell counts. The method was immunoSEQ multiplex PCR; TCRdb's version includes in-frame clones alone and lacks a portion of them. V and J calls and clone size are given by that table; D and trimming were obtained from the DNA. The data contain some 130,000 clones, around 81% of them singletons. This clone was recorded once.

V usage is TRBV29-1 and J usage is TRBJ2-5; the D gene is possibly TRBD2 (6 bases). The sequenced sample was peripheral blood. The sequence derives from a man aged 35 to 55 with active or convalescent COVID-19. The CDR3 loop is CSVREIETQYF. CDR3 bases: TGCAGCGTTCGGGAGATAGAGACCCAGTACTTC. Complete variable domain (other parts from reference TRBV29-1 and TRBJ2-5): SAVISQKPSRDICQRGTSLTIQCQVDSQVTMMFWYRQQPGQSLTLIATANQGSEATYESGFVIDKFPISRPNLTFSTLTVSNMSPEDSSIYLCSVREIETQYFGPGTRLLVL.